The clone carrying this TCR beta chain was seen once. The antigen is undetermined. Repertoires were generated with immunoSEQ multiplex PCR, while TCRdb's copy carries only in-frame clones and drops some. The sample lists about 180,000 clones; around 90% were seen once. The sample originates from a study of Ad26.COV2.S vaccination and SARS-CoV-2 variants. The study's findings and limits: Post-vaccination spike-specific CD8+ and CD4+ T cell responses reportedly had substantial breadth. Breadth and depth estimates from TCRs may understate total T cell responses. Individuals receiving vaccine had higher spike-specific TCR breadth than placebo recipients did.

The sample in question was peripheral blood, obtained after recovery from COVID-19. The TCR was taken from a human donor who had recovered from COVID-19.

CDR3: CSVFRGDTQYF. The DNA for the CDR3 is TGCAGCGTTTTCAGGGGAGATACGCAGTATTTT. The rearrangement links TRBV29-1 to TRBJ2-3, with TRBD1 as a possible D gene (6 bases). In germline, CDR1 is SQVTM, CDR2 ANQGSEA. The CDR3 is made up of 11 amino acids. Trimming shortened V by 5 bases and J by 5 bases, and 8 bases separated the two germline ends.